This paragraph reports one TCR beta chain. V shed 2 bases and J 5 bases; nucleotides not matched to a gene: 6. Germline V lookup: CDR1 MNHEY, CDR2 SVGEGT. This CDR3 is 15 amino acids long. The sample originates from a study of blood T cell repertoires in COVID-19. Study background: From T cells, B-cell-depleted T cells, or PBMCs came the material, which was cDNA or gDNA.

The Seattle site enrolled patients during active infection and followed them longitudinally. The data were produced by immunoSEQ multiplex PCR, yet TCRdb's version contains in-frame clones alone and is incomplete. Of a few hundred thousand clones listed, approximately 89% were seen once; the top ten hold more than 9.5%. The chain recombines TRBV6-2 or TRBV6-3 with TRBJ2-5; 9 bases fit TRBD2. What was sequenced was peripheral blood. The TCR was taken from a woman aged 25 to 39 with COVID-19, enrolled during active disease. In DNA form, the CDR3 reads TGTGCCAGCAGTTACCTGGGACTAGCACGGGAGACCCAGTACTTC. It codes for CASSYLGLARETQYF.